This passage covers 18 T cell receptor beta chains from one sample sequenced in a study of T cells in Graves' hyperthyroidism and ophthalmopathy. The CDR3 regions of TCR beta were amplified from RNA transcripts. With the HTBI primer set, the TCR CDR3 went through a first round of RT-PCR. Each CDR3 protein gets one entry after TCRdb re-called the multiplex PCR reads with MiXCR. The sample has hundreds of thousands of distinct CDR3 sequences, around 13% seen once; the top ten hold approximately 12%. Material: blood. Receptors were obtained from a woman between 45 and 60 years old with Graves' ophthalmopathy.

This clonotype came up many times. CDR3 loop: CASSLESGNIYGYTF. CDR3 DNA sequence: TGTGCCAGCAGCTTAGAGAGCGGAAATATCTATGGCTACACCTTC. This sequence joins TRBV11-2 and TRBJ1-2; D is unresolved. This CDR3 has 15 amino acids. V shed 0 bases and J shed 4 bases, with 12 bases lying between them. CDR1 and CDR2 from the germline V gene are SGHAT and FQNNGV.

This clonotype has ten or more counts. DNA of the CDR3: TGTGCCAGCAGCTTAGAAGGCGACATTTACAATGAGCAGTTCTTC. This codes for CASSLEGDIYNEQFF. The V and J genes are TRBV7-8 and TRBJ2-1; D call uncertain. Germline V gene data show CDR1 as SGHVS and CDR2 as FQNEAQ. There are 15 residues in the CDR3. The V gene lost 1 base and the J gene lost 4 bases, with 11 bases spanning the gap.

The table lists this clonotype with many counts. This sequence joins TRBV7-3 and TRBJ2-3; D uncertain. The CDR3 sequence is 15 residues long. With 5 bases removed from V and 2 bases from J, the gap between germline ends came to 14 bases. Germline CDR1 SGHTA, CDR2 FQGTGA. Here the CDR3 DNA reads TGTGCCAGCAGCCCACAAGAGAGACCCACAGATACGCAGTATTTT. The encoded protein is CASSPQERPTDTQYF.

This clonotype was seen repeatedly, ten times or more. The CDR3: CASSYGTSGYYEQYF. DNA for the CDR3: TGCGCCAGCAGCTATGGGACTAGCGGTTATTACGAGCAGTACTTC. The gene calls are TRBV4-1 and TRBJ2-7, with 11 bases that match TRBD2. The CDR3 is 15 amino acids. CDR1 and CDR2 (germline): MGHRA, YSYEKL. V was pared by 5 bases and J by 4 bases, with 7 bases of the junction left unmatched.

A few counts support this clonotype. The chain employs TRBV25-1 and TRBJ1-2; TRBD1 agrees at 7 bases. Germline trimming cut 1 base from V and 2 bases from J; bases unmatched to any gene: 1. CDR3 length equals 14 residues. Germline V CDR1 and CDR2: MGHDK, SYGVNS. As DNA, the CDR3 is TGTGCCAGCAGTGAATCACAGGGGAACTATGGCTACACCTTC. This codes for CASSESQGNYGYTF.

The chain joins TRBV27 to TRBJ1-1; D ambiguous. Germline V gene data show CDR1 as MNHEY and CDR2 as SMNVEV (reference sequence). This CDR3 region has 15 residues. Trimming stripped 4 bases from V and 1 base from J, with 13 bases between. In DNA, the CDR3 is TGTGCCAGCAGTTCCTTGGCTATCCCGAACACTGAAGCTTTCTTT. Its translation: CASSSLAIPNTEAFF.

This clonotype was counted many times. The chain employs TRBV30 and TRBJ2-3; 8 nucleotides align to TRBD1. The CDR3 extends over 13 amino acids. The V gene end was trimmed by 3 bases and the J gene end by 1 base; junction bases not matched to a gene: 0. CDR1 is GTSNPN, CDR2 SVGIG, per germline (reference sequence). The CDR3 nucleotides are TGTGCCTGGAGCAGGGGGCGCACAGATACGCAGTATTTT. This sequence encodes CAWSRGRTDTQYF.

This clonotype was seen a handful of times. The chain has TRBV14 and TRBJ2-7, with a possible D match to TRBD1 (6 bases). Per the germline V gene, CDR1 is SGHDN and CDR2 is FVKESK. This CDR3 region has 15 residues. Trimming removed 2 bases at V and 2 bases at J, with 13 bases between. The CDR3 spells CASSQMLQGTYEQYF. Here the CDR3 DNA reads TGTGCCAGCAGCCAAATGTTACAGGGAACCTACGAGCAGTACTTC.

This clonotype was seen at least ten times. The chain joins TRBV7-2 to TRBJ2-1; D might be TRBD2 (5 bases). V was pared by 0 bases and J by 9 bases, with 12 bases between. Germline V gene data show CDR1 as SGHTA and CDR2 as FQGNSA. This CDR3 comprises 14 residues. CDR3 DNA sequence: TGTGCCAGCAGCTTAGCGGGAGAGGTGGTTGAGCAGTTCTTC. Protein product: CASSLAGEVVEQFF.

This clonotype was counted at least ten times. The CDR3: CASSRGQGQREQYF. The DNA for the CDR3 is TGTGCCAGCAGCCGGGGACAGGGACAACGCGAGCAGTACTTC. This chain uses TRBV7-3 with TRBJ2-7; 9 nucleotides match TRBD1. The length of the CDR3 is 14 residues. The ends lost 5 bases at V and 6 bases at J; junction bases unmatched: 8. CDR1 and CDR2 (germline): SGHTA, FQGTGA.

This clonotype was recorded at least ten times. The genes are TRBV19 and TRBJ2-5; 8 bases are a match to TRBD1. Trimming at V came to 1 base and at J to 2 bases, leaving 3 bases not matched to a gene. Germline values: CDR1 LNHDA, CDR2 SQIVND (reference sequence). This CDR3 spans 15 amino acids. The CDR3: CASSIGGTGQETQYF. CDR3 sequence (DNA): TGTGCCAGTAGTATAGGAGGGACAGGTCAAGAGACCCAGTACTTC.

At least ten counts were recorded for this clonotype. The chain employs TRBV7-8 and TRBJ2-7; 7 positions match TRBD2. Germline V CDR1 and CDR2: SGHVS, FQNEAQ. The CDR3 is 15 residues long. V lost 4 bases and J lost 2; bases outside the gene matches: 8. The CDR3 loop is CASSSRLAETYEQYF. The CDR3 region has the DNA TGTGCCAGCAGCTCCAGGCTAGCGGAAACCTACGAGCAGTACTTC.

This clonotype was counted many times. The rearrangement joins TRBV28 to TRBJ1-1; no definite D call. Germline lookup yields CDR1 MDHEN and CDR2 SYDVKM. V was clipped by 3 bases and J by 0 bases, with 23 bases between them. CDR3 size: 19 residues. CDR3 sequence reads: CASSFGSGAALGLNTEAFF. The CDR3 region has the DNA TGTGCCAGCAGTTTTGGGTCAGGAGCAGCTCTCGGGTTGAACACTGAAGCTTTCTTT.

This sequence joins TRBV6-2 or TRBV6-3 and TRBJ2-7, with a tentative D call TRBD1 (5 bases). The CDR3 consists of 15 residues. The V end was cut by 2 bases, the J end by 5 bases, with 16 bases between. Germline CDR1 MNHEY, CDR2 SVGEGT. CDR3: CASSYPTGFVHEQYF. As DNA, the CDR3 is TGTGCCAGCAGTTACCCCACAGGATTCGTTCACGAGCAGTACTTC.

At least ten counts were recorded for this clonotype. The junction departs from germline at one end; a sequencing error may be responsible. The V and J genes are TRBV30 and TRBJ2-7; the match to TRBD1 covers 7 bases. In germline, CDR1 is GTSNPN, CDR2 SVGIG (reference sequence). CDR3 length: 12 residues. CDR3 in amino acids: CTWSVQGYEQYF. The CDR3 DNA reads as TGTACCTGGAGTGTACAGGGGTACGAGCAGTACTTC.

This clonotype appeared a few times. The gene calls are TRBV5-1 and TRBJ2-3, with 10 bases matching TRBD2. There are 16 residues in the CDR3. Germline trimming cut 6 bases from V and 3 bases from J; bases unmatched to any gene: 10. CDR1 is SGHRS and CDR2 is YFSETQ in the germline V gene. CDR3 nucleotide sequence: TGCGCCAGCAATAGTATAGCGGGAGGCGTAACAGATACGCAGTATTTT. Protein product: CASNSIAGGVTDTQYF.

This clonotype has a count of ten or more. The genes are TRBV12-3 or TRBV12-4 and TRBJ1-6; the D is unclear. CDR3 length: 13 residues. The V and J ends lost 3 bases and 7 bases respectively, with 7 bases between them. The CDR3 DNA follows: TGTGCCAGCAGTTTGCTTTGGAATTCACCCCTCCACTTT. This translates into CASSLLWNSPLHF.

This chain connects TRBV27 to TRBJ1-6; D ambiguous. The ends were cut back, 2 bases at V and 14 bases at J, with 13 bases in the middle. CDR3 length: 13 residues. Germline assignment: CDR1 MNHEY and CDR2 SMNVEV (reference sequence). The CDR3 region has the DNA TGTGCCAGCAGTTTACAATTAGGTCGGGCCCTCCACTTT. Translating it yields CASSLQLGRALHF.